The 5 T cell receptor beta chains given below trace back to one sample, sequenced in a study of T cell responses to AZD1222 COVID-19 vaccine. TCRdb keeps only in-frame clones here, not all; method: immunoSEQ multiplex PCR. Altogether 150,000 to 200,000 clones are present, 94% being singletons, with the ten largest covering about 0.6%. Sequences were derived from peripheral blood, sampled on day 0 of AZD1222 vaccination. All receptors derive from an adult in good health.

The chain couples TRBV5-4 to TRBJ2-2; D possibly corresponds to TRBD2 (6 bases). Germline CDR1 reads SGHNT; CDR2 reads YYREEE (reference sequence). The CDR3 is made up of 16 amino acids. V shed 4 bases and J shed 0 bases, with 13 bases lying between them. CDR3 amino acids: CASSPHGGSNTGELFF. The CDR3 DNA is TGTGCCAGCAGCCCCCACGGGGGTTCGAACACCGGGGAGCTGTTTTTT.

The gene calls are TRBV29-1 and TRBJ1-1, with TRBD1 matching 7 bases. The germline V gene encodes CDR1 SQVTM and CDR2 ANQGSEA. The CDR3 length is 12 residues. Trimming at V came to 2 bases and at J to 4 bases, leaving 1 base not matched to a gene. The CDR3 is CSVEQGGTEAFF. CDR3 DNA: TGCAGCGTTGAACAGGGGGGCACTGAAGCTTTCTTT.

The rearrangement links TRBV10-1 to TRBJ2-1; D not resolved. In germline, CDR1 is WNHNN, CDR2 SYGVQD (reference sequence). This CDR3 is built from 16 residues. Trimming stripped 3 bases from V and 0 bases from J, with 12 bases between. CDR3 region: CASSEKYSSSYNEQFF. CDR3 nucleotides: TGCGCCAGCAGTGAAAAGTACTCCAGCTCCTACAATGAGCAGTTCTTC.

The CDR3, as DNA: TGCGCCAGCAGCCTGACAAGCATCACTAGCGGGATATACAATGAGCAGTTCTTC. It specifies CASSLTSITSGIYNEQFF. The chain recombines TRBV5-1 with TRBJ2-1; 10 bases match TRBD2. The CDR3 totals 18 residues. Germline trimming cut 4 bases from V and 4 bases from J; bases unmatched to any gene: 14. Germline assignment: CDR1 SGHRS and CDR2 YFSETQ. Based on the CDR3 plus reference TRBV5-1 and TRBJ2-1, the full variable domain is KAGVTQTPRYLIKTRGQQVTLSCSPISGHRSVSWYQQTPGQGLQFLFEYFSETQRNKGNFPGRFSGRQFSNSRSEMNVSTLELGDSALYLCASSLTSITSGIYNEQFFGPGTRLTVL.

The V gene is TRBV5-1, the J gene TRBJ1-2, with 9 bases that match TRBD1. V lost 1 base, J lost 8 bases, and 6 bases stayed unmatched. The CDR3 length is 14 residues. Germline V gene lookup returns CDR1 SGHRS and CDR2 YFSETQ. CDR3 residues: CASSLNRGRRGYTF. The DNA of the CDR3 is TGCGCCAGCAGCTTGAACAGGGGGCGCCGCGGCTACACCTTC.